The rows below give T cell receptor beta chains drawn from one sample of a study of T cell changes during pregnancy in multiple sclerosis. Profiled with immunoSEQ multiplex PCR; TCRdb holds only in-frame clones, not every one. The table shows tens of thousands of clones, with roughly 94% occurring only once. Source: CD4+ T cells from peripheral blood mononuclear cells, taken after pregnancy. Every receptor here comes from a female donor with multiple sclerosis, enrolled in a pregnancy study. Each CDR3 is given with its conserved first and last residue. The D gene is left open where the match is weak. Size values are once, few and many counts, or a class for expanded clones, and some rows have none.

d_call cdr3_length j_call v_call clone_size cdr3_nt cdr3_aa
TRBD1 14 TRBJ2-7 TRBV7-3 NA TGTGCCAGCAGTACAGGGGGCGAAACCTACGAGCAGTACTTC CASSTGGETYEQYF
NA 15 TRBJ2-7 TRBV5-5 NA TGTGCCAGCAGCTTGAGTTCTGGTCAGACCTACGAGCAGTACTTC CASSLSSGQTYEQYF
NA 16 TRBJ2-5 TRBV27 NA TGTGCCAGCAGTTTAGGGGGTGGAGGGCGCCAAGAGACCCAGTACTTC CASSLGGGGRQETQYF
TRBD2 17 TRBJ2-3 TRBV7-6 NA TGTGCCAGCAGCTTAGCGCGACTAGCGGGGAGCACAGATACGCAGTATTTT CASSLARLAGSTDTQYF
TRBD1 14 TRBJ2-3 TRBV19 NA TGTGCCAGTAGTGACAGGGCTAGCACAGATACGCAGTATTTT CASSDRASTDTQYF
NA 14 TRBJ1-4 TRBV7-6 NA TGTGCCAGCAGTCCAGGGGTCGGAGAGGAAAAACTGTTTTTT CASSPGVGEEKLFF
TRBD2 15 TRBJ2-7 TRBV9 NA TGTGCCAGCAGCGTAGGCTCAGGGAGGGCCTACGAGCAGTACTTC CASSVGSGRAYEQYF
NA 14 TRBJ2-1 TRBV6-6 NA TGTGCCAGCAGCGGAACAGTCACCTACAATGAGCAGTTCTTC CASSGTVTYNEQFF
NA 14 TRBJ1-2 TRBV4-1 NA TGCGCCAGCAGCCAAGAGGGGGGACACTATGGCTACACCTTC CASSQEGGHYGYTF
NA 15 TRBJ2-1 TRBV30 NA TGTGCCTGGGGGGGTGGGGGCCTGGGGGGGGTGAGCGAGTTCTTC CAWGGGGLGGVSEFF
TRBD2 15 TRBJ2-1 TRBV7-3 once TGTGCCAGCAGCCCGTATGCGGGAGTGGTCGATGAGCAGTTCTTC CASSPYAGVVDEQFF
TRBD2 14 TRBJ2-3 TRBV6-5 NA TGTGCCAGCAGACGGACTAGCGGCACAGATACGCAGTATTTT CASRRTSGTDTQYF
NA 16 TRBJ2-5 TRBV9 NA TGTGCCAGCAGCGTAGAATCCGCAGGGCTGGGAGAGACCCAGTACTTC CASSVESAGLGETQYF
NA 11 TRBJ1-1 TRBV11-2 few TGTGCCAGCAGCGAGAGCACTGAAGCTTTCTTT CASSESTEAFF
TRBD1 16 TRBJ2-6 TRBV5-4 NA TGTGCCAGCAGCCTCGGACAGGATAGGGGTTCCAACGTCCTGACTTTC CASSLGQDRGSNVLTF
TRBD2 15 TRBJ2-7 TRBV5-1 NA TGCGCCAGCAGCTTGACTAGCGTTTCTTTCTACGAGCAGTACTTC CASSLTSVSFYEQYF
TRBD1 16 TRBJ2-7 TRBV9 NA TGTGCCAGCAGCGCAAGACCGGGACAGAACTTATACGAGCAGTACTTC CASSARPGQNLYEQYF
NA 17 TRBJ2-1 TRBV28 NA TGTGCCAGCAGTTTATGGAGTCGCAGGACAGTCTACAATGAGCAGTTCTTC CASSLWSRRTVYNEQFF
TRBD2 14 TRBJ2-1 TRBV19 NA TGTGCCAGTAGTATGGGACTAGCGGGCAATGAGCAGTTCTTC CASSMGLAGNEQFF
NA 16 TRBJ2-6 TRBV5-1 NA TGCGCCAGCAGCTTGTCAGGCAACTCTGGGGCCAACGTCCTGACTTTC CASSLSGNSGANVLTF
NA 18 TRBJ2-2 TRBV9 NA TGTGCCAGCAGCGTAGTTGCGGTGGATATCGCGAACACCGGGGAGCTGTTTTTT CASSVVAVDIANTGELFF
TRBD1 12 TRBJ1-2 TRBV10-3 NA TGTGCCAACGGACAGGGGGCGGAGGGCTACACCTTC CANGQGAEGYTF
TRBD2 16 TRBJ2-1 TRBV11-3 few TGTGCCAGCAGTTCTGGAACCGGGGGGGGCAACAATGAGCAGTTCTTC CASSSGTGGGNNEQFF
NA 15 TRBJ2-1 TRBV7-3 NA TGTGCCAGCAGCGTACAAGCGGGCCAATACAATGAGCAGTTCTTC CASSVQAGQYNEQFF
NA 16 TRBJ2-1 TRBV7-3 NA TGTGCCAGCAGCTTAGAGGGCTCTTATGGACACAATGAGCAGTTCTTC CASSLEGSYGHNEQFF